One T cell receptor beta chain is described in this entry. Germline CDR1 and CDR2: MDHEN and SYDVKM. V was pared by 2 bases and J by 1 base, with 3 bases of the junction left unmatched. The CDR3 consists of 16 residues. This sample stems from a study of blood T cell repertoires in COVID-19. Across the study: Specimens from acute and convalescent COVID-19 originated in the United States, Italy and Spain. T cells, B-cell-depleted T cells, or PBMCs supplied cDNA or gDNA.

Original methodology: Estimation of nucleated cell counts relied on the amplification of reference gene primers. Measured with immunoSEQ multiplex PCR; TCRdb has only the in-frame clones, and not every one. Clonal size and the V and J genes are those of that table, whereas D and trimming came from the DNA. The sample lists 120,000 or so clones, 87% occurring once. The sequenced material came from peripheral blood. The gene calls are TRBV28 and TRBJ2-1; TRBD2 agrees at 9 bases. The source of this sequence is a woman in her seventies with acute or convalescent COVID-19. The CDR3: CASSLSLAGSYNEQFF. DNA of the CDR3: TGTGCCAGCAGTTTAAGCCTAGCGGGGTCCTACAATGAGCAGTTCTTC.